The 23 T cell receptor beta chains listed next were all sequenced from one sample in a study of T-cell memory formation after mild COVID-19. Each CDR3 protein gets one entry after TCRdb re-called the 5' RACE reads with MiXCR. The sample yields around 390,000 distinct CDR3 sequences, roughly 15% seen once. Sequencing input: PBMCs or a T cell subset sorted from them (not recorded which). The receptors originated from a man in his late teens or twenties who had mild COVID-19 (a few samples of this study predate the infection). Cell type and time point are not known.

CDR3 nucleotide sequence: TGTGCCAGCAGTTACTTGGGACAGGGGGAGACCCAGTACTTC. Translated, it gives CASSYLGQGETQYF. The V call is TRBV6-5, the J call TRBJ2-5, with 10 nucleotides matching TRBD1. Trimming took 1 base from V and 5 from J; bases not matched to a gene: 1. The CDR3 length is 14 residues. Germline V gene sequence: CDR1 MNHEY, CDR2 SVGAGI.

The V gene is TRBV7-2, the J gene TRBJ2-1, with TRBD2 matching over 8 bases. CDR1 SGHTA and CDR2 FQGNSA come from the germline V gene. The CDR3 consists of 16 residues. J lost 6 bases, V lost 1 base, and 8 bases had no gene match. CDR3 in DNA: TGTGCCAGCAGCTTAGAGATCCGCCGGGGGGGCAATGAGCAGTTCTTC. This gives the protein CASSLEIRRGGNEQFF.

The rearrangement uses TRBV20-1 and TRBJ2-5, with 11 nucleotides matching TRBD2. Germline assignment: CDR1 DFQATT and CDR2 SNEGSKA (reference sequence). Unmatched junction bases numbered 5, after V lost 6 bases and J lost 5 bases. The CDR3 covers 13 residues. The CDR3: CSAVSGGAETQYF. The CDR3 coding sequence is TGCAGTGCCGTTAGCGGGGGGGCTGAGACCCAGTACTTC.

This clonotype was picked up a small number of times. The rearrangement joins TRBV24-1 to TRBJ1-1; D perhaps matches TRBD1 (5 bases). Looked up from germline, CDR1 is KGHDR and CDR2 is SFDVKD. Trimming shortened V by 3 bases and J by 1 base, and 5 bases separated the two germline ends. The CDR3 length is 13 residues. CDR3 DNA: TGTGCCACCAGTGATGGGACGAACACTGAAGCTTTCTTT. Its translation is CATSDGTNTEAFF.

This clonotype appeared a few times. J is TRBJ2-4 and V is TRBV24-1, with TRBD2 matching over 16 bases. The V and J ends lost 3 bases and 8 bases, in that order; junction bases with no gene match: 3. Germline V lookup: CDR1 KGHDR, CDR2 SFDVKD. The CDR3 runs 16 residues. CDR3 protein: CATSDGTSGGAHIQYF. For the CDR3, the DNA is TGTGCCACCAGTGATGGGACTAGCGGGGGGGCCCACATTCAGTACTTC.

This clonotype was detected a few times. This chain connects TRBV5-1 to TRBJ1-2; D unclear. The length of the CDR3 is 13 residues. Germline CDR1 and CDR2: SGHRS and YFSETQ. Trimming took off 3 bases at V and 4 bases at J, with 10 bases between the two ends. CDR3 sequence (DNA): TGCGCCAGCAGCTGGAGCGTCAGCTATGGCTACACCTTC. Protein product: CASSWSVSYGYTF.

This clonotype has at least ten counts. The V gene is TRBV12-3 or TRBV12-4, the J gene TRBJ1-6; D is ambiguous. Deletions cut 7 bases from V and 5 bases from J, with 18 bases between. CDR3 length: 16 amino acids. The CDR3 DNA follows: TGTGCCAGCACTCCCGCTTTGGGCAGTAATAATTCACCCCTCCACTTT. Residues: CASTPALGSNNSPLHF.

The CDR3 region is CASSFIVRVRNTEAFF. CDR3 bases: TGTGCCAGCAGCTTTATAGTCCGGGTGCGCAACACTGAAGCTTTCTTT. J is TRBJ1-1 and V is TRBV5-5; D gene uncertain. V was shortened by 2 bases and J by 2 bases, with 16 bases between the two germline ends. The CDR3 spans 16 residues. Germline V gene lookup returns CDR1 SGHKS and CDR2 YYEKEE (reference sequence).

The CDR3 bases are TGTGCCAGCAGCTATCCGGGGTCTGGGGCCAACGTCCTGACTTTC. The encoded protein is CASSYPGSGANVLTF. The J gene is TRBJ2-6, the V gene TRBV7-3, with a possible D match to TRBD2 (5 bases). Germline-derived CDR1 and CDR2 are SGHTA and FQGTGA. There are 15 residues in the CDR3. Trimming left V 4 bases short and J 1 base short, with 8 bases between.

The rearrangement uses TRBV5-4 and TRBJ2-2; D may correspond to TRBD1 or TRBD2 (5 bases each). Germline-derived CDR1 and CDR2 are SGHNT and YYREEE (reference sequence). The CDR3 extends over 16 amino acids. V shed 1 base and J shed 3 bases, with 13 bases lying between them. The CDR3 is CASSLLRQGHTGELFF. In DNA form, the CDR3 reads TGTGCCAGCAGCTTGCTTCGGCAGGGACACACCGGGGAGCTGTTTTTT. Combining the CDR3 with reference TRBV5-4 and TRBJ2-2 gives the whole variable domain ETGVTQSPTHLIKTRGQQVTLRCSSQSGHNTVSWYQQALGQGPQFIFQYYREEENGRGNFPPRFSGLQFPNYSSELNVNALELDDSALYLCASSLLRQGHTGELFFGEGSRLTVL.

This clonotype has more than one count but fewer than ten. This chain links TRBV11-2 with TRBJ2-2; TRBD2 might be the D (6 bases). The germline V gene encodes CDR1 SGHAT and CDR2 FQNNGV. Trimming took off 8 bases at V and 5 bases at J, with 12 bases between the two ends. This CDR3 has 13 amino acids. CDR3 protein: CASGLLETGELFF. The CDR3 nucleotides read TGTGCCAGCGGACTACTAGAAACCGGGGAGCTGTTTTTT.

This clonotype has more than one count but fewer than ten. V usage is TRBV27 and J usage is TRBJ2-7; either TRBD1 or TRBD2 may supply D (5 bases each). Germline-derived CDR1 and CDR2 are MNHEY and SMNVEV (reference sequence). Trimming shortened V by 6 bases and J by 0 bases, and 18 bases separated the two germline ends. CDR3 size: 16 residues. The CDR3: CASRAFGTQSSYEQYV. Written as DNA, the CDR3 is TGTGCCAGCAGGGCCTTCGGGACCCAAAGCTCCTACGAGCAGTACGTC.

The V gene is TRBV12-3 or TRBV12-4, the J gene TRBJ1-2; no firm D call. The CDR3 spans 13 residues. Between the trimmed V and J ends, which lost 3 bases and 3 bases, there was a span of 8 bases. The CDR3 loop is CASSFQVYYGYTF. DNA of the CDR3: TGTGCCAGCAGTTTTCAGGTTTACTATGGCTACACCTTC.

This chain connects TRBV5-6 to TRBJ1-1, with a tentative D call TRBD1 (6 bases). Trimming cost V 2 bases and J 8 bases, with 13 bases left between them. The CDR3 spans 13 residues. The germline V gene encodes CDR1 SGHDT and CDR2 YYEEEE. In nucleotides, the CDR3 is TGTGCCAGCAGCTTTCTCGGGGGCGGAGAAGCTTTCTTT. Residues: CASSFLGGGEAFF.

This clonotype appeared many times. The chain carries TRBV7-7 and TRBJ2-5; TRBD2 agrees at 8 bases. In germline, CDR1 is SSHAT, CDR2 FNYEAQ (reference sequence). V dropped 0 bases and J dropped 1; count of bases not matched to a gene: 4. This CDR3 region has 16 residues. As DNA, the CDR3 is TGTGCCAGCAGCTTAGCGTCGAGCGGGGGCCAAGAGACCCAGTACTTC. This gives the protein CASSLASSGGQETQYF.

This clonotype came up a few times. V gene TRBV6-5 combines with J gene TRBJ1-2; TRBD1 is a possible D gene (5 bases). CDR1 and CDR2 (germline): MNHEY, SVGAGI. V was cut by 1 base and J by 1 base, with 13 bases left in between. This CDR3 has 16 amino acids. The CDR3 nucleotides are TGTGCCAGCAGTTACTGGTCGGGGGGTGGTAACTATGGCTACACCTTC. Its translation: CASSYWSGGGNYGYTF.

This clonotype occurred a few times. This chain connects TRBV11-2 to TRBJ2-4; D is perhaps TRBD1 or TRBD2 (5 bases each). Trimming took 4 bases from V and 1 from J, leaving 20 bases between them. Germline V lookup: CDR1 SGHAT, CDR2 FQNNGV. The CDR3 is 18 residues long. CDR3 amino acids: CASSSGTRGTSAKNIQYF. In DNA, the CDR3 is TGTGCCAGCAGCTCAGGAACGAGAGGGACGTCTGCCAAAAACATTCAGTACTTC.

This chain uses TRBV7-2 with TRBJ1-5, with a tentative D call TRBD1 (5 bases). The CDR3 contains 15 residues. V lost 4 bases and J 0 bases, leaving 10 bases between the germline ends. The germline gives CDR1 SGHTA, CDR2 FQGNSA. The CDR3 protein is CASSSGGYSNQPQHF. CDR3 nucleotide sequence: TGTGCCAGCAGCTCCGGGGGTTATAGCAATCAGCCCCAGCATTTT.

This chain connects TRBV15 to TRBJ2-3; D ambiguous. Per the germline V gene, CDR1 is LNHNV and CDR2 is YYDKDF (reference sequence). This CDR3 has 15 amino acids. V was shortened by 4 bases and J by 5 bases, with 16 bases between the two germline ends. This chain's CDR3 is CATSTPVGIGDTQYF. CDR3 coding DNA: TGTGCCACCAGCACCCCGGTGGGGATAGGAGATACGCAGTATTTT.

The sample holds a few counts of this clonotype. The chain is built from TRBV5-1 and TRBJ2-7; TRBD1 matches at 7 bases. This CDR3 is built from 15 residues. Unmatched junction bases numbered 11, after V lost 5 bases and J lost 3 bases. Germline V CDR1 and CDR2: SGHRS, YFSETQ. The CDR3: CASRESPGQSYEQYV. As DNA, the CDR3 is TGCGCCAGCAGAGAATCCCCGGGACAGAGCTACGAGCAGTACGTC.

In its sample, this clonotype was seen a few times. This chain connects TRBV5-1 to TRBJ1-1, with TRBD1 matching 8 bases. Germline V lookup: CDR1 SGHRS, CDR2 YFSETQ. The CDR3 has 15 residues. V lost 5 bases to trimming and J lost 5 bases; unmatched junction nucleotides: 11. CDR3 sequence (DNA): TGCGCCAGCAGTTTTACTGGACAGGGAGGGACTGAAGCTTTCTTT. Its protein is CASSFTGQGGTEAFF.

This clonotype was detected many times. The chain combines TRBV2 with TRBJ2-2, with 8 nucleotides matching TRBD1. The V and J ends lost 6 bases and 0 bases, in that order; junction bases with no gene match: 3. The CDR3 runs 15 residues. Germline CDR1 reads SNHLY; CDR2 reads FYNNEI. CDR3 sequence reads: CASSRTGTNTGELFF. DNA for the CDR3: TGTGCCAGCAGCAGGACAGGGACGAACACCGGGGAGCTGTTTTTT.

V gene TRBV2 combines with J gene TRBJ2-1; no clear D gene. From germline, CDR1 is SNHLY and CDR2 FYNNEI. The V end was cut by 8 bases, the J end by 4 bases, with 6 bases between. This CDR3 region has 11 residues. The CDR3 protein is CASVSYNEQFF. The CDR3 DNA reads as TGTGCCAGCGTCTCATACAATGAGCAGTTCTTC.